The 10 T cell receptor beta chains below come from one sample, sequenced in a study of human T cells and chemical hapten exposure. Time point denoted: healthy volunteer bleed at 2 weeks. The total RNA was obtained from whole blood that was not fractionated. A single record per CDR3 protein comes from TCRdb applying MiXCR to the RACE reads. The repertoire consists of around 130,000 distinct CDR3 sequences, with approximately 8.3% occurring once and the leading ten covering 1.5% to 2%. Specimen: whole blood. The receptors here all came from a male donor in good health. Some clones in this sample may be carry-over from other donors' samples.

CDR3 coding DNA: TGTGCCAGCAGTCCCCTGGACTTATCAAGCACAGATACGCAGTATTTT. This translates into CASSPLDLSSTDTQYF. V gene TRBV27 combines with J gene TRBJ2-3, with D perhaps matching TRBD2 (5 bases). Germline V gene lookup returns CDR1 MNHEY and CDR2 SMNVEV (reference sequence). The ends were cut back, 5 bases at V and 0 bases at J, with 15 bases in the middle. The CDR3 consists of 16 residues.

The CDR3: CASSPDSFVYEQYF. Here the CDR3 DNA reads TGTGCCAGCAGCCCGGACAGCTTCGTCTACGAGCAGTACTTC. The V and J genes are TRBV12-3 or TRBV12-4 and TRBJ2-7; D is perhaps TRBD1 (6 bases). V gave up 6 bases and J gave up 3 bases, with 15 bases separating them. The CDR3 covers 14 residues.

Ten or more counts support this clonotype. This sequence joins TRBV20-1 and TRBJ2-1, with TRBD1 matching 9 bases. Looked up from germline, CDR1 is DFQATT and CDR2 is SNEGSKA (reference sequence). The CDR3 has 18 amino acids. Germline trimming cut 3 bases from V and 2 bases from J; bases unmatched to any gene: 14. In DNA form, the CDR3 reads TGCAGTGCTAGCCCACTCATTCTTGACAGGGGGACCTACAATGAGCAGTTCTTC. It is translated as CSASPLILDRGTYNEQFF.

This clonotype was detected only a few times. The chain combines TRBV5-1 with TRBJ2-1; D might be TRBD1 or TRBD2, each matching 7 bases. This CDR3 has 14 amino acids. Germline-derived CDR1 and CDR2 are SGHRS and YFSETQ. Trimming removed 7 bases at V and 9 bases at J, with 20 bases between. CDR3 amino acids: CASGKETGRGEQFF. The CDR3 nucleotides read TGCGCCAGCGGGAAAGAGACAGGGAGGGGTGAGCAGTTCTTC.

This clonotype was seen many times. The chain joins TRBV10-3 to TRBJ1-5; D ambiguous. The V end was cut by 3 bases, the J end by 5 bases, with 11 bases between. The CDR3 consists of 14 residues. CDR1 and CDR2 from the germline V gene are ENHRY and SYGVKD. Written as DNA, the CDR3 is TGTGCCATCAGTGATCGCAGCTCCGATCAGCCCCAGCATTTT. Its protein is CAISDRSSDQPQHF.

This clonotype was counted ten times or more. This chain joins TRBV20-1 and TRBJ2-7; tentatively, D is TRBD1 (5 bases). V was cut by 4 bases and J by 7 bases, with 23 bases left in between. The germline V gene encodes CDR1 DFQATT and CDR2 SNEGSKA (reference sequence). The CDR3 has 15 amino acids. This CDR3 reads CSAKSTGTPPMEQYF. The CDR3 nucleotides are TGCAGTGCTAAGTCCACAGGAACCCCACCTATGGAGCAGTACTTC.

This clonotype was detected only a few times. The chain has TRBV6-5 and TRBJ2-1, with a weak D call TRBD1 (6 bases). Trimming took off 0 bases at V and 7 bases at J, with 10 bases between the two ends. This CDR3 comprises 14 residues. Germline CDR1 and CDR2: MNHEY and SVGAGI. The CDR3 DNA is TGTGCCAGCAGTTACTCCGGACAGCTAAATGAGCAGTTCTTC. It encodes CASSYSGQLNEQFF.

This clonotype was counted only a few times. This chain links TRBV29-1 with TRBJ2-7, with D uncertain. Trimming removed 4 bases from V and 3 bases from J, with 10 bases in between. CDR1 is SQVTM and CDR2 is ANQGSEA in the germline V gene. This CDR3 spans 12 amino acids. In DNA, the CDR3 is TGCAGCGTTGCGGACGGAGTCTACGAGCAGTACTTC. This sequence encodes CSVADGVYEQYF.

This clonotype occurred many times. The chain joins TRBV12-3 or TRBV12-4 to TRBJ1-5, with 9 nucleotides matching TRBD1. The CDR3 is made up of 13 amino acids. Trimming cost V 6 bases and J 4 bases; bases outside gene matches: 1. In DNA form, the CDR3 reads TGTGCCAGCAGCGGACAGGGGAATCAGCCCCAGCATTTT. Protein product: CASSGQGNQPQHF.

The gene calls are TRBV29-1 and TRBJ1-1, with 7 positions matching TRBD1. CDR3 length: 13 residues. Germline CDR1 SQVTM, CDR2 ANQGSEA. V was pared by 7 bases and J by 5 bases, with 10 bases of the junction left unmatched. CDR3: CSAHQQGRTEAFF. CDR3 nucleotide sequence: TGCAGCGCGCACCAACAGGGGAGGACTGAAGCTTTCTTT.